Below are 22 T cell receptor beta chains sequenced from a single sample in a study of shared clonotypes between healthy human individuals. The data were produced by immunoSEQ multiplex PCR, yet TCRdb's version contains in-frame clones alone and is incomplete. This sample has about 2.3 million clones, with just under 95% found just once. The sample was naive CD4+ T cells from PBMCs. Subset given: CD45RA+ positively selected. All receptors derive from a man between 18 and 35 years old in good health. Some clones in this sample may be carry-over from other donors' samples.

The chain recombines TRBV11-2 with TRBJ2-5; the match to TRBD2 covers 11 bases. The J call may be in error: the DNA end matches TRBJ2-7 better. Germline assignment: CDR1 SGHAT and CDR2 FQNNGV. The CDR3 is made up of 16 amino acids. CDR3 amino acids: CASSQIAGGPSHEQYF. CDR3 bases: TGTGCCAGCAGCCAGATAGCGGGAGGGCCTTCCCACGAGCAGTACTTC.

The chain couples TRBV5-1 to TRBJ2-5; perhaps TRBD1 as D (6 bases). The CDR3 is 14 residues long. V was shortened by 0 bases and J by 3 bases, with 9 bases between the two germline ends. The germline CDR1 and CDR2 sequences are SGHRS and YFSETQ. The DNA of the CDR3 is TGCGCCAGCAGCTTGGAATCAGGGGAAGAGACCCAGTACTTC. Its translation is CASSLESGEETQYF. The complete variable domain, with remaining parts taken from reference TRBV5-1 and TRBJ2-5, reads KAGVTQTPRYLIKTRGQQVTLSCSPISGHRSVSWYQQTPGQGLQFLFEYFSETQRNKGNFPGRFSGRQFSNSRSEMNVSTLELGDSALYLCASSLESGEETQYFGPGTRLLVL.

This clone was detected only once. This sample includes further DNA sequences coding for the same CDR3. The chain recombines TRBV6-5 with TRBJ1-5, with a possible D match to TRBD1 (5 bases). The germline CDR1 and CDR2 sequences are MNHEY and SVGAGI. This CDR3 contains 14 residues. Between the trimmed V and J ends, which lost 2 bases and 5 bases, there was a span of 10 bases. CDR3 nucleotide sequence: TGTGCCAGCAGTTACGGGCAGGGCTATCAGCCCCAGCATTTT. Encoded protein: CASSYGQGYQPQHF.

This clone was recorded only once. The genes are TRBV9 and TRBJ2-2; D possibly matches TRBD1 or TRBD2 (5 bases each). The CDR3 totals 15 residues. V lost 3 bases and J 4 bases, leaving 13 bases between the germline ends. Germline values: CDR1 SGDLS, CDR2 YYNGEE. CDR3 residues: CASSGGRTLTGELFF. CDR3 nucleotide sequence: TGTGCCAGCAGCGGGGGACGAACACTCACCGGGGAGCTGTTTTTT.

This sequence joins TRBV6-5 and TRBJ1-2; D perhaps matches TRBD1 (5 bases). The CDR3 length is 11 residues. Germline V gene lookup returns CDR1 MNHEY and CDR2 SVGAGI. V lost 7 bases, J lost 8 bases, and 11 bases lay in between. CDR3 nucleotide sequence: TGTGCCAGCATAGGGGAGAGGGGCTACACCTTC. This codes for CASIGERGYTF.

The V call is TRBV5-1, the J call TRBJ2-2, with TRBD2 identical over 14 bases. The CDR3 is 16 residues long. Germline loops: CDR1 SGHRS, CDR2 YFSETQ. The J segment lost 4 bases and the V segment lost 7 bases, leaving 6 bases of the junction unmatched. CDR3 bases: TGCGCCAGCCGACTAGCGGGAGGGCCCGGCACCGGGGAGCTGTTTTTT. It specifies CASRLAGGPGTGELFF.

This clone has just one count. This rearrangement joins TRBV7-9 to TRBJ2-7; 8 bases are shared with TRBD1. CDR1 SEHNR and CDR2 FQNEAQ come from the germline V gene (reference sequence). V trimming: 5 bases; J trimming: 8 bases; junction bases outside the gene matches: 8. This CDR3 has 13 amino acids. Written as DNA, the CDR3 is TGTGCCAGCAGCCCGCGGACAGGGTTAAAGCAGTACTTC. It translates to CASSPRTGLKQYF.

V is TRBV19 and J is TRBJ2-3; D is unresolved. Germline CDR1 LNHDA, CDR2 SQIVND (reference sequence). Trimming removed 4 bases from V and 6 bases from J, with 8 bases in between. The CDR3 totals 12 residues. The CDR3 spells CASSTARDTQYF. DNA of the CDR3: TGTGCCAGTAGTACAGCCCGGGATACGCAGTATTTT.

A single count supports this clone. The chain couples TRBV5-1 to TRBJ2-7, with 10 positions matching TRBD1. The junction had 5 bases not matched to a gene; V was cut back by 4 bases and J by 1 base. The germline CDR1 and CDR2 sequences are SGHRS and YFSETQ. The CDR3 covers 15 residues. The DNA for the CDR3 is TGCGCCAGCAGCCAGACAGGGGGCCCTTCCTACGAGCAGTACTTC. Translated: CASSQTGGPSYEQYF.

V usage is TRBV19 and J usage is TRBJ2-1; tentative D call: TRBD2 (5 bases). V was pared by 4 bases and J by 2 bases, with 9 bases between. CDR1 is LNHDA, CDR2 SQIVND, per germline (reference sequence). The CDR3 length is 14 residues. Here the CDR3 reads CASSSGFAYNEQFF. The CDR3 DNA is TGTGCCAGTAGTAGCGGGTTCGCCTACAATGAGCAGTTCTTC.

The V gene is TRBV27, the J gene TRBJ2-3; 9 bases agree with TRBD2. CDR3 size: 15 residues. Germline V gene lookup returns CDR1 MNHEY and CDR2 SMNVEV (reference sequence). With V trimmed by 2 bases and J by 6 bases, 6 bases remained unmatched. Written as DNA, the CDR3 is TGTGCCAGCAGTTTAGCGGGAGGGTCGCTGGATACGCAGTATTTT. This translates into CASSLAGGSLDTQYF.

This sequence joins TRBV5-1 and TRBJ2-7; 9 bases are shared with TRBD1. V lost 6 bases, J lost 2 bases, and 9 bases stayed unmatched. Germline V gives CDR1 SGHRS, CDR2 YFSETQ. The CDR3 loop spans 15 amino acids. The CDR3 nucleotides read TGCGCCAGCACGCTGGGCGGGACAGGGACCTACGAGCAGTACTTC. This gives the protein CASTLGGTGTYEQYF. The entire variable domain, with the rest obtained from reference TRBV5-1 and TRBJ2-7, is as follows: KAGVTQTPRYLIKTRGQQVTLSCSPISGHRSVSWYQQTPGQGLQFLFEYFSETQRNKGNFPGRFSGRQFSNSRSEMNVSTLELGDSALYLCASTLGGTGTYEQYFGPGTRLTVT.

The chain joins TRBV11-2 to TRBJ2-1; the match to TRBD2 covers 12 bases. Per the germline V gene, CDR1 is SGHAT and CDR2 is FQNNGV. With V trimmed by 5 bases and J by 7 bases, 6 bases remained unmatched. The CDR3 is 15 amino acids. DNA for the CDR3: TGTGCCAGCAGCATTGGGACTAGCGGGCCGAATGAGCAGTTCTTC. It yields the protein CASSIGTSGPNEQFF.

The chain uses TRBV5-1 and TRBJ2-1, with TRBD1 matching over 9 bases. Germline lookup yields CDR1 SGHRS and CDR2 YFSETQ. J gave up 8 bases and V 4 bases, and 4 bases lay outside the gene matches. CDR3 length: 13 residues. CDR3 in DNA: TGCGCCAGCAGCGTTGACAGGGGGGATGAGCAGTTCTTC. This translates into CASSVDRGDEQFF.

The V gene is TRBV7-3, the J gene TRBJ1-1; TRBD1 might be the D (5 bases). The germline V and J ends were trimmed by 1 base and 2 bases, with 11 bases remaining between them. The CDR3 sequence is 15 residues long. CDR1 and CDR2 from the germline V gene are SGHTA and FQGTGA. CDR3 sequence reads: CASSLSPQANTEAFF. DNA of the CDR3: TGTGCCAGCAGCTTAAGCCCACAGGCAAACACTGAAGCTTTCTTT. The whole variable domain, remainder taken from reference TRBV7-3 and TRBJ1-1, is GAGVSQTPSNKVTEKGKYVELRCDPISGHTALYWYRQSLGQGPEFLIYFQGTGAADDSGLPNDRFFAVRPEGSVSTLKIQRTERGDSAVYLCASSLSPQANTEAFFGQGTRLTVV.

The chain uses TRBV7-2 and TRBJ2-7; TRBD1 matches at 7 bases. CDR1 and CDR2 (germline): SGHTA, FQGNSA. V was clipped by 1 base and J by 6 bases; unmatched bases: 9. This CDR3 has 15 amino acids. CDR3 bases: TGTGCCAGCAGCTTAGACTCGACAGGGTACGGCGAGCAGTACTTC. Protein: CASSLDSTGYGEQYF.

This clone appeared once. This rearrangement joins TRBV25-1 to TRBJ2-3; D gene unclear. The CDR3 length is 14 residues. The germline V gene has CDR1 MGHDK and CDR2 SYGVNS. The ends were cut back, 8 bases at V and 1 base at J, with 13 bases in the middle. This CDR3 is CASSDTSGTDTQYF. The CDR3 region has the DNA TGTGCCAGCTCAGACACCTCTGGCACAGATACGCAGTATTTT.

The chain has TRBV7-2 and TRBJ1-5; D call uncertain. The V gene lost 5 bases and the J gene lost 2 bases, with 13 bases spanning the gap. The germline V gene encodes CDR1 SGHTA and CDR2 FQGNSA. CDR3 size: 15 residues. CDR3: CASSRDAGGNQPQHF. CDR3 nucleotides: TGTGCCAGCAGCCGAGATGCGGGTGGCAATCAGCCCCAGCATTTT.

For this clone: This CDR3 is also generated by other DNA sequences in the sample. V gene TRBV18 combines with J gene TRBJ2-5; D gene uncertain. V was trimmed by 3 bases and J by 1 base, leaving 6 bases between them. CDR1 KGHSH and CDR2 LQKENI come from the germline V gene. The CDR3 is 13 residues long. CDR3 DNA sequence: TGTGCCAGCTCACCTGACACCCAAGAGACCCAGTACTTC. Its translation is CASSPDTQETQYF.

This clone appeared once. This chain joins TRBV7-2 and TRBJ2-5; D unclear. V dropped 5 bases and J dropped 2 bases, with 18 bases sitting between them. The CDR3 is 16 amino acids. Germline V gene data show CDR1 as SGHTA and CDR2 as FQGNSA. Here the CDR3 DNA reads TGTGCCAGCAGCCCATTATTCCGAACAAGGCAAGAGACCCAGTACTTC. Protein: CASSPLFRTRQETQYF.

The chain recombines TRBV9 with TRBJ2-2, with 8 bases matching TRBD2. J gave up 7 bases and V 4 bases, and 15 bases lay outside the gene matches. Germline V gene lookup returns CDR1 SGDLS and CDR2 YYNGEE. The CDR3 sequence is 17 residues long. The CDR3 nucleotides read TGTGCCAGCAGCCTGTTTCGGAGGGCTAGCGGGTTCGGGGAGCTGTTTTTT. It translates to CASSLFRRASGFGELFF.

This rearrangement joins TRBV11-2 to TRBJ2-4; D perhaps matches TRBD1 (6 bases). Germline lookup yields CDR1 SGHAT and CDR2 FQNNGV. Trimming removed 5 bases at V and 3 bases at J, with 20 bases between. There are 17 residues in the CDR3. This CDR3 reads CASSLQRTAVNKNIQYF. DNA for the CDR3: TGTGCCAGCAGCCTTCAAAGGACAGCGGTGAACAAAAACATTCAGTACTTC.